The 22 T cell receptor beta chains below all came from one sample that was sequenced in a study of beta chain features in type 1 diabetes. Expressed TCRB transcripts got sequenced, as all isolated RNA was reverse transcribed. Data came from immunoSEQ multiplex PCR; TCRdb stores just in-frame clones and leaves some out. The table has roughly 300,000 clones, around 7.6% seen once. Source material: central memory CD4+ T cells from blood. The receptors were sampled from a woman aged 18-30 years in good health.

V gene TRBV4-1 combines with J gene TRBJ2-5; the D gene could be TRBD1 or TRBD2 (5 bases each). The germline gives CDR1 MGHRA, CDR2 YSYEKL. The CDR3 runs to 15 residues. The V end was cut by 1 base, the J end by 5 bases, with 14 bases between. CDR3 sequence: CASSQAGSPRETQYF. DNA for the CDR3: TGCGCCAGCAGCCAAGCAGGGAGCCCAAGGGAGACCCAGTACTTC.

This clone was recorded a few times. The chain uses TRBV29-1 and TRBJ1-4; no definite D call. Germline loops: CDR1 SQVTM, CDR2 ANQGSEA. V lost 1 base, J lost 13 bases, and 13 bases lay in between. The CDR3 has 12 residues. The CDR3 DNA sequence: TGCAGCGTTGAAGTAATCTCGGTAGGACTGTTTTTT. Amino acid sequence: CSVEVISVGLFF.

The chain links TRBV28 to TRBJ2-1, with 7 nucleotides matching TRBD2. Trimming at V came to 6 bases and at J to 13 bases, leaving 15 bases not matched to a gene. Germline CDR1 MDHEN, CDR2 SYDVKM. This CDR3 is built from 14 residues. CDR3 loop: CASSNPQASGTQFF. CDR3 DNA: TGTGCCAGCAGCAACCCCCAAGCTAGCGGAACACAGTTCTTC. Full variable domain (missing parts from reference TRBV28 and TRBJ2-1): DVKVTQSSRYLVKRTGEKVFLECVQDMDHENMFWYRQDPGLGLRLIYFSYDVKMKEKGDIPEGYSVSREKKERFSLILESASTNQTSMYLCASSNPQASGTQFFGPGTRLTVL.

This clone was seen many times. The V gene is TRBV28, the J gene TRBJ1-5, with D possibly matching TRBD1 (6 bases). This CDR3 spans 16 amino acids. CDR1 and CDR2 from the germline V gene are MDHEN and SYDVKM. V was trimmed by 2 bases and J by 0 bases, leaving 11 bases between them. The CDR3 coding sequence is TGTGCCAGCAGTTTAACTACAGGGATTAGCAATCAGCCCCAGCATTTT. Translating gives CASSLTTGISNQPQHF.

This clone was picked up many times. J is TRBJ1-4 and V is TRBV25-1; maybe TRBD1 (6 bases). CDR1 is MGHDK, CDR2 SYGVNS, per germline. The CDR3 runs 15 residues. Trimming left V 4 bases short and J 3 bases short, with 12 bases between. CDR3 in amino acids: CASSAGGRSNEKLFF. DNA of the CDR3: TGTGCCAGCAGTGCTGGGGGGCGGTCTAATGAAAAACTGTTTTTT.

This clone was observed a handful of times. V usage is TRBV7-9 and J usage is TRBJ2-1; 7 bases are a match to TRBD1. CDR1 is SEHNR, CDR2 FQNEAQ, per germline (reference sequence). Germline trimming cut 0 bases from V and 10 bases from J; bases unmatched to any gene: 9. The CDR3 consists of 15 residues. CDR3 in amino acids: CASSLAPQGLEEQFF. CDR3 sequence (DNA): TGTGCCAGCAGCTTAGCGCCACAGGGGCTTGAGGAGCAGTTCTTC. The entire variable domain, with the rest obtained from reference TRBV7-9 and TRBJ2-1, is as follows: DTGVSQNPRHKITKRGQNVTFRCDPISEHNRLYWYRQTLGQGPEFLTYFQNEAQLEKSRLLSDRFSAERPKGSFSTLEIQRTEQGDSAMYLCASSLAPQGLEEQFFGPGTRLTVL.

The J gene is TRBJ2-7, the V gene TRBV7-8; 8 bases map to TRBD2. V was clipped by 4 bases and J by 4 bases; unmatched bases: 9. The V gene's germline CDR1 is SGHVS and CDR2 FQNEAQ. The CDR3 totals 15 residues. This CDR3 reads CASSSRGGLEYEQYF. For the CDR3, the DNA is TGTGCCAGCAGCTCCCGAGGGGGACTAGAGTACGAGCAGTACTTC.

This clone was counted a few times. Other DNA sequences from this sample encode an identical CDR3 as well. The chain carries TRBV27 and TRBJ1-5; 10 bases are a match to TRBD1. The V segment lost 4 bases and the J segment 5 bases; nucleotides outside the gene matches: 5. The CDR3 sequence is 15 residues long. Germline V gene sequence: CDR1 MNHEY, CDR2 SMNVEV (reference sequence). CDR3 region: CASSSDRGRDQPQHF. The CDR3 bases are TGTGCCAGCAGTTCAGACAGGGGGCGAGATCAGCCCCAGCATTTT.

This clone has a handful of counts. V usage is TRBV29-1 and J usage is TRBJ2-7; no reliable D call. The CDR3 runs to 14 residues. The V and J ends lost 4 bases and 2 bases respectively, with 15 bases between them. Looked up from germline, CDR1 is SQVTM and CDR2 is ANQGSEA. CDR3 amino acids: CSVGFGRNPYEQYF. CDR3 nucleotides: TGCAGCGTTGGTTTTGGAAGAAATCCCTACGAGCAGTACTTC.

This clone was observed many times. The rearrangement joins TRBV2 to TRBJ2-1; D is possibly TRBD2 (6 bases). The CDR3 spans 13 residues. Trimming took 1 base from V and 12 from J, leaving 13 bases between them. Germline V gene data show CDR1 as SNHLY and CDR2 as FYNNEI. The CDR3 DNA is TGTGCCAGCAGTGAAGAGGGCGGGACCGGGCAGTTCTTC. Its protein product is CASSEEGGTGQFF.

This clone was counted many times. The J gene is TRBJ1-1, the V gene TRBV10-3; 7 bases fit TRBD1. V shed 11 bases and J 8 bases; nucleotides not matched to a gene: 14. Germline-derived CDR1 and CDR2 are ENHRY and SYGVKD. The CDR3 extends over 13 amino acids. The chain's CDR3 is CAVAQGSRIEAFF. CDR3 coding DNA: TGTGCCGTAGCACAGGGGTCTAGGATCGAAGCTTTCTTT.

The rearrangement uses TRBV28 and TRBJ1-2; D call uncertain. Looked up from germline, CDR1 is MDHEN and CDR2 is SYDVKM. Trimming stripped 6 bases from V and 4 bases from J, with 18 bases between. The CDR3 spans 15 residues. CDR3: CASRLGGAASYGYTF. The CDR3 DNA reads as TGTGCCAGCAGACTCGGAGGAGCCGCTTCCTATGGCTACACCTTC.

The rearrangement joins TRBV2 to TRBJ2-7, with 9 nucleotides matching TRBD1. The germline CDR1 and CDR2 sequences are SNHLY and FYNNEI. The CDR3 loop spans 14 amino acids. Trimming cost V 5 bases and J 1 base; bases outside gene matches: 3. DNA for the CDR3: TGTGCCAGCAGTAGACAGGGGGGATCCTACGAGCAGTACTTC. Residues: CASSRQGGSYEQYF.

This chain connects TRBV10-3 to TRBJ2-3, with TRBD1 matching over 10 bases. The CDR3 is made up of 15 amino acids. Losses at the gene ends were 6 bases for V and 1 base for J; bases not matched to a gene: 4. The germline gives CDR1 ENHRY, CDR2 SYGVKD. As DNA, the CDR3 is TGTGCCATCAGGGCCGGGACAGGGGGCACAGATACGCAGTATTTT. It translates to CAIRAGTGGTDTQYF.

This clone has just a few counts. The chain is built from TRBV6-5 and TRBJ1-5, with 8 bases aligning to TRBD1. Germline trimming cut 6 bases from V and 2 bases from J; bases unmatched to any gene: 6. The length of the CDR3 is 15 residues. Germline-derived CDR1 and CDR2 are MNHEY and SVGAGI. CDR3 bases: TGTGCCAGCAGGAGGACAGGGAACGGCAATCAGCCCCAGCATTTT. Its protein is CASRRTGNGNQPQHF.

This chain joins TRBV28 and TRBJ2-7, with 7 bases that match TRBD1. Germline assignment: CDR1 MDHEN and CDR2 SYDVKM. Germline trimming cut 6 bases from V and 3 bases from J; bases unmatched to any gene: 8. The CDR3 runs to 14 residues. The CDR3 DNA reads TGTGCCAGCAGCGTCAACAGGGGTGGCTACGAGCAGTACTTC. Translating gives CASSVNRGGYEQYF.

V is TRBV23-1 and J is TRBJ1-3; a weak D match, TRBD1 (6 bases). TRBV23-1 is assigned to the ORF class and has an uncertain function. V lost 2 bases and J lost 4, with 18 bases in between. The CDR3 loop spans 17 amino acids. For the CDR3, the DNA is TGCGCCAGCAGTCAAGGGCGAAACAGGGTGGCCGGAAACACCATATATTTT. This translates into CASSQGRNRVAGNTIYF.

The chain joins TRBV29-1 to TRBJ2-4; no reliable D call. The CDR3 spans 16 residues. The ends were cut back, 2 bases at V and 5 bases at J, with 19 bases in the middle. CDR1 is SQVTM, CDR2 ANQGSEA, per germline. This CDR3 reads CSVEMQDPRFQNIQYF. As DNA, the CDR3 is TGCAGCGTTGAAATGCAGGACCCCCGGTTCCAAAACATTCAGTACTTC.

V gene TRBV7-6 combines with J gene TRBJ2-5; D is unclear. Trimming took off 3 bases at V and 0 bases at J, with 8 bases between the two ends. CDR1 is SGHVS, CDR2 FNYEAQ, per germline. CDR3 length: 14 residues. CDR3 loop: CASSFGRNQETQYF. CDR3 DNA: TGTGCCAGCAGCTTTGGCAGGAACCAAGAGACCCAGTACTTC. Variable domain in full (rest from reference TRBV7-6 and TRBJ2-5): GAGVSQSPRYKVTKRGQDVALRCDPISGHVSLYWYRQALGQGPEFLTYFNYEAQQDKSGLPNDRFSAERPEGSISTLTIQRTEQRDSAMYRCASSFGRNQETQYFGPGTRLLVL.

This chain uses TRBV10-1 with TRBJ1-1; D remains ambiguous. The ends were cut back, 3 bases at V and 1 base at J, with 12 bases in the middle. The CDR3 spans 15 residues. CDR1 is WNHNN, CDR2 SYGVQD, per germline (reference sequence). The CDR3 loop reads CASSEGSSGNTEAFF. The CDR3 nucleotides are TGCGCCAGCAGTGAAGGTTCTAGTGGGAACACTGAAGCTTTCTTT.

The rearrangement joins TRBV9 to TRBJ2-5; 8 bases map to TRBD1. The germline gives CDR1 SGDLS, CDR2 YYNGEE. Losses at the gene ends were 0 bases for V and 4 bases for J; bases not matched to a gene: 5. The CDR3 is 15 residues long. This chain's CDR3 is CASSVGGGTGETQYF. The CDR3 region has the DNA TGTGCCAGCAGCGTAGGGGGCGGGACAGGAGAGACCCAGTACTTC.

This clone was recorded many times. This chain uses TRBV14 with TRBJ1-1; a weak D match, TRBD1 (6 bases). V dropped 4 bases and J dropped 1 base, with 16 bases sitting between them. CDR1 and CDR2 (germline): SGHDN, FVKESK. The CDR3 contains 16 residues. The DNA of the CDR3 is TGTGCCAGCAGCCCCACCCGGGGGGCGGGGAACACTGAAGCTTTCTTT. Translating it yields CASSPTRGAGNTEAFF.